This T cell receptor beta chain is from a study of blood T cell repertoires in COVID-19 (dated by TCRdb to about 2020). With respect to the entire study: Samples covering the acute and convalescent phases of COVID-19 were provided by collaborators in the United States, Italy and Spain. Samples came from the ongoing ImmuneRACE study (first 160 participants) plus 1,254 subjects from 6 global collaborators. Subjects who had been exposed to COVID-19, were actively infected with it, or had recovered from it provided the deeply sampled blood TCRbeta repertoires that made up the dataset. The material from the prospective study consisted of cDNA or gDNA derived from T cells, B-cell-depleted T cells, or PBMCs. HLA class I and class II types, where available, came from metadata supplied by the sample provider rather than from assay-based typing. The repertoires were made available in a free public database intended to serve as a resource for research on the immune response to SARS-CoV-2. The sample metadata nearly always contained a de-identified subject ID, COVID-19 status, age in years and sex. The paper's findings and limits, for the study overall: How much clinical and demographic metadata was included differed by source and by participant, and the metadata was provided uncurated.

The immunoSEQ Assay, a bias-controlled multiplex PCR, was used to amplify TCRbeta CDR3 regions from genomic DNA. Per the source publication's procedure: The number of nucleated cells in each sample was estimated from the amplification of reference gene primers within the assay. To quantify the absolute abundance of each unique TCRbeta CDR3 rearrangement, sequence reads were collapsed and filtered. For each sample, productive Simpson clonality was calculated as the square root of Simpson's diversity index across productive rearrangements. The table comes from immuneACCESS by way of TCRdb, which keeps in-frame sequences with V and J called. Part of the clones is missing from these tables; in studies checked, under half for an unresolved V gene and the rest for unknown reasons. The DNA was the basis for D and trimming; V, J and clone size are from that table. The sample records more than 200,000 clones, more than 85% of which are singletons. Roughly 4% of the sample lies in the top ten.

Enrolling through a virtual design, the prospective study's participants ranged in age from roughly 18 to 89 years and lived across 24 United States geographic areas. In the prospective study, cohorts were assigned on the basis of participant-reported clinical history obtained from a screening survey and a study questionnaire. Recovered participants in ImmuneRACE Cohort 3 were defined by two consecutive negative NP/OP PCR tests, clearance by a healthcare professional, or resolution of symptoms. In the prospective study, mobile phlebotomists collected whole blood, serum and a nasopharyngeal or oropharyngeal swab from each participant. Over a roughly 2-month period, participants in the prospective study had the option of providing additional blood draws and questionnaires. Prospective study blood samples were shipped either frozen or at room temperature before DNA extraction. With respect to this clone: Its recognized antigen is unknown. No qualities accompany the bases; no much larger clone lies one base away.

Trimming costs V 0 bases and J 4 bases, and their ends lie 8 bases apart. CDR1 and CDR2, per the germline V gene, are SGHDT and YYEEEE. The CDR3 holds 14 amino acids from the cysteine to the phenylalanine. The read is trimmed to its CDR3 DNA, 42 bases read in frame from base 1. Sequenced input: PBMCs or T cells enriched from blood (not recorded which). This receptor chain uses TRBV5-6 and TRBJ2-1, with TRBD2 tentatively as D gene (5 bases match). The TCR originated in a woman between 25 and 40 years old who had recovered from COVID-19. This receptor carries the CDR3 CASSLASWYNEQFF. The DNA sequence is as follows: TGTGCCAGCAGCTTGGCTAGCTGGTACAATGAGCAGTTCTTC.